A selection of T cell receptor beta chains follows, all from one sample in a study of Graves' ophthalmopathy and Graves' hyperthyroidism. TCRdb fed the multiplex PCR reads into MiXCR, producing one record per CDR3 protein. The sample yields 1 million to 1.3 million distinct CDR3 sequences, 35% to 40% seen once. Sequencing was performed on peripheral blood or thyroid tissue (not recorded which). Every receptor here comes from an adult man with Graves' hyperthyroidism. The CDR3 runs from the conserved cysteine through the conserved F or W. The D gene is left open where the match is weak. The size entry is marked missing in some rows and otherwise reads once, few, many or a size class.

D gene: .
J gene: TRBJ2-7
clone size: few
V gene: TRBV20-1
CDR3 protein: CSASGLQENEQYF
CDR3 DNA: TGCAGTGCTTCCGGGCTTCAAGAAAACGAGCAGTACTTC

D gene: .
J gene: TRBJ2-7
clone size: .
V gene: TRBV3-2
CDR3 protein: CASSQDLLAGLGYEQYF
CDR3 DNA: TGTGCCAGCAGCCAAGATCTACTAGCGGGACTTGGGTACGAGCAGTACTTC

D gene: .
J gene: TRBJ2-7
clone size: .
V gene: TRBV6-5
CDR3 protein: CASSYIPRPSYEQYF
CDR3 DNA: TGTGCCAGCAGTTACATCCCCAGACCCTCCTACGAGCAGTACTTC

D gene: TRBD1
J gene: TRBJ2-7
clone size: many
V gene: TRBV7-9
CDR3 protein: CASSPRGQGVSYEQYF
CDR3 DNA: TGTGCCAGCAGCCCAAGGGGACAGGGAGTCTCCTACGAGCAGTACTTC

D gene: .
J gene: TRBJ1-1
clone size: .
V gene: TRBV12-3/TRBV12-4
CDR3 protein: CASSPQPGTSYEAFF
CDR3 DNA: TGTGCCAGCAGTCCCCAACCCGGGACGTCTTATGAAGCTTTCTTT

D gene: .
J gene: TRBJ1-1
clone size: .
V gene: TRBV11-2
CDR3 protein: CASSPDAVGFTEAFF
CDR3 DNA: TGTGCCAGCAGCCCCGACGCGGTGGGATTCACTGAAGCTTTCTTT

D gene: .
J gene: TRBJ1-2
clone size: .
V gene: TRBV20-1
CDR3 protein: CRGGDENLVYGYTF
CDR3 DNA: TGCAGAGGGGGGGACGAGAACCTGGTCTATGGCTACACCTTC

D gene: .
J gene: TRBJ1-5
clone size: .
V gene: TRBV27
CDR3 protein: CASSLLGRGPQHF
CDR3 DNA: TGTGCCAGCAGTTTGCTCGGCCGTGGGCCCCAGCATTTT

D gene: .
J gene: TRBJ2-7
clone size: once
V gene: TRBV25-1
CDR3 protein: CASSELNRVYYEQYF
CDR3 DNA: TGTGCCAGCAGTGAACTAAATCGAGTGTACTACGAGCAGTACTTC

D gene: .
J gene: TRBJ1-4
clone size: .
V gene: TRBV10-3
CDR3 protein: CAIKRGADNEKLFF
CDR3 DNA: TGTGCCATCAAGAGGGGGGCGGATAATGAAAAACTGTTTTTT

D gene: TRBD1
J gene: TRBJ1-4
clone size: .
V gene: TRBV2
CDR3 protein: CATRPGGWEKLFF
CDR3 DNA: TGTGCCACCAGACCAGGGGGCTGGGAAAAACTGTTTTTT

D gene: TRBD2
J gene: TRBJ2-5
clone size: .
V gene: TRBV12-3/TRBV12-4
CDR3 protein: CASQTSGRQQETQYF
CDR3 DNA: TGTGCCAGCCAGACTAGCGGGAGGCAACAAGAGACCCAGTACTTC

D gene: .
J gene: TRBJ1-2
clone size: many
V gene: TRBV29-1
CDR3 protein: CSVVGHTNNYGYTF
CDR3 DNA: TGCAGCGTTGTCGGGCACACAAATAACTATGGCTACACCTTC

D gene: .
J gene: TRBJ2-7
clone size: .
V gene: TRBV7-2
CDR3 protein: CASSFPDLRAAYEQYF
CDR3 DNA: TGTGCCAGCAGCTTCCCCGATTTACGAGCCGCCTACGAGCAGTACTTC

D gene: .
J gene: TRBJ2-7
clone size: few
V gene: TRBV6-6
CDR3 protein: CASSRQFLWNEQYF
CDR3 DNA: TGTGCCAGCAGCCGACAGTTTCTCTGGAACGAGCAGTACTTC

D gene: .
J gene: TRBJ2-7
clone size: .
V gene: TRBV2
CDR3 protein: CAETKTATYEQYF
CDR3 DNA: TGTGCCGAAACTAAAACAGCGACCTACGAGCAGTACTTC

D gene: .
J gene: TRBJ1-5
clone size: many
V gene: TRBV15
CDR3 protein: CATSSLGSRIIGNQPQHF
CDR3 DNA: TGTGCCACCAGCAGTCTAGGGAGTCGGATAATCGGCAATCAGCCCCAGCATTTT

D gene: .
J gene: TRBJ1-1
clone size: .
V gene: TRBV19
CDR3 protein: CASRSGVAEAFF
CDR3 DNA: TGTGCCAGTAGATCAGGGGTCGCTGAAGCTTTCTTT

D gene: TRBD1
J gene: TRBJ1-1
clone size: once
V gene: TRBV11-2
CDR3 protein: CASSSRDRGPFNTEAFF
CDR3 DNA: TGTGCCAGCAGCTCCCGGGACAGGGGGCCGTTTAACACTGAAGCTTTCTTT

D gene: TRBD1
J gene: TRBJ1-5
clone size: many
V gene: TRBV15
CDR3 protein: CATSQDRVQPQHF
CDR3 DNA: TGTGCCACCAGCCAGGACAGGGTTCAGCCCCAGCATTTT

D gene: .
J gene: TRBJ2-2
clone size: .
V gene: TRBV30
CDR3 protein: CAWSPETGELFF
CDR3 DNA: TGTGCCTGGAGTCCTGAAACCGGGGAGCTGTTTTTT

D gene: .
J gene: TRBJ2-7
clone size: many
V gene: TRBV4-1
CDR3 protein: CASSQDMSSYEQYF
CDR3 DNA: TGCGCCAGCAGCCAAGATATGAGCTCCTACGAGCAGTACTTC

D gene: TRBD1
J gene: TRBJ2-7
clone size: few
V gene: TRBV6-2/TRBV6-3
CDR3 protein: CASEGTVYEQYF
CDR3 DNA: TGTGCCAGCGAAGGGACAGTATACGAGCAGTACTTC

D gene: .
J gene: TRBJ2-7
clone size: .
V gene: TRBV7-8
CDR3 protein: CASSQDAGAYEQYF
CDR3 DNA: TGTGCCAGCAGCCAAGATGCAGGGGCCTACGAGCAGTACTTC

D gene: TRBD1
J gene: TRBJ2-7
clone size: .
V gene: TRBV9
CDR3 protein: CASSRDRVVNEQYF
CDR3 DNA: TGCGCCAGCAGCAGGGACAGGGTGGTAAACGAGCAGTACTTC

D gene: TRBD2
J gene: TRBJ2-5
clone size: many
V gene: TRBV20-1
CDR3 protein: CSARRGSGGETQYF
CDR3 DNA: TGCAGTGCTAGACGGGGCTCGGGGGGTGAGACCCAGTACTTC

D gene: .
J gene: TRBJ2-5
clone size: many
V gene: TRBV20-1
CDR3 protein: CSASGTPQETQYF
CDR3 DNA: TGCAGCGCCTCCGGGACGCCACAAGAGACCCAGTACTTC

D gene: TRBD1
J gene: TRBJ1-6
clone size: .
V gene: TRBV3-1
CDR3 protein: CASSQGMTGLGSPLHF
CDR3 DNA: TGTGCCAGCAGCCAAGGGATGACAGGGTTAGGTTCACCCCTCCACTTT

D gene: .
J gene: TRBJ1-4
clone size: many
V gene: TRBV4-3
CDR3 protein: CASSQDEREMFF
CDR3 DNA: TGCGCCAGCAGCCAAGATGAACGCGAGATGTTTTTT

D gene: TRBD1
J gene: TRBJ2-7
clone size: .
V gene: TRBV7-9
CDR3 protein: CASSRVGQGAYEQYF
CDR3 DNA: TGTGCCAGCAGCCGGGTTGGACAGGGGGCCTACGAGCAGTACTTC

D gene: .
J gene: TRBJ1-6
clone size: many
V gene: TRBV7-2
CDR3 protein: CASSQSTGFGNSPLHF
CDR3 DNA: TGTGCCAGCAGCCAATCGACAGGTTTTGGGAATTCACCCCTCCACTTT

D gene: .
J gene: TRBJ1-3
clone size: .
V gene: TRBV4-1
CDR3 protein: CASSQAFIGGSIGTIYF
CDR3 DNA: TGCGCCAGCAGCCAAGCGTTTATTGGGGGATCGATAGGCACCATATATTTT

D gene: TRBD2
J gene: TRBJ2-5
clone size: few
V gene: TRBV4-3
CDR3 protein: CASSQVASGGGETQYF
CDR3 DNA: TGCGCCAGCAGCCAAGTGGCTAGCGGGGGAGGAGAGACCCAGTACTTC

D gene: .
J gene: TRBJ1-2
clone size: few
V gene: TRBV4-1
CDR3 protein: CASSQVTPIGTNYGYTF
CDR3 DNA: TGCGCCAGCAGCCAAGTGACCCCGATAGGGACCAACTATGGCTACACCTTC

D gene: .
J gene: TRBJ1-1
clone size: .
V gene: TRBV6-4
CDR3 protein: CASRKTATEAFF
CDR3 DNA: TGTGCCAGCAGGAAGACAGCTACTGAAGCTTTCTTT

D gene: TRBD1
J gene: TRBJ1-5
clone size: .
V gene: TRBV20-1
CDR3 protein: CSATYTGQGFNQPQHF
CDR3 DNA: TGCAGTGCTACGTATACGGGACAGGGGTTTAATCAGCCCCAGCATTTT

D gene: .
J gene: TRBJ2-5
clone size: many
V gene: TRBV12-3/TRBV12-4
CDR3 protein: CASSIGGGLGETQYF
CDR3 DNA: TGTGCCAGCAGCATCGGGGGTGGGTTGGGAGAGACCCAGTACTTC

D gene: .
J gene: TRBJ1-1
clone size: .
V gene: TRBV19
CDR3 protein: CASSMGVSTEAFF
CDR3 DNA: TGTGCCAGTAGTATGGGGGTTAGCACTGAAGCTTTCTTT

D gene: TRBD1
J gene: TRBJ1-1
clone size: .
V gene: TRBV18
CDR3 protein: CASSSSRDRFEAFF
CDR3 DNA: TGTGCCAGCTCATCGTCCCGGGACAGGTTTGAAGCTTTCTTT

D gene: .
J gene: TRBJ1-2
clone size: many
V gene: TRBV7-9
CDR3 protein: CASSLAPREAGYTF
CDR3 DNA: TGTGCCAGCAGCTTAGCCCCCCGAGAGGCTGGCTACACCTTC

D gene: .
J gene: TRBJ2-7
clone size: many
V gene: TRBV11-2
CDR3 protein: CASSLNRSPNEQYF
CDR3 DNA: TGTGCCAGCAGCTTAAACAGGAGTCCTAACGAGCAGTACTTC

D gene: .
J gene: TRBJ2-2
clone size: .
V gene: TRBV7-2
CDR3 protein: CASSRGDPRAAGELFF
CDR3 DNA: TGTGCCAGCAGTCGCGGGGACCCACGGGCGGCCGGGGAGCTGTTTTTT

D gene: .
J gene: TRBJ1-5
clone size: few
V gene: TRBV4-3
CDR3 protein: CASSPNTGQPQHF
CDR3 DNA: TGCGCCAGCAGCCCAAACACAGGACAGCCCCAGCATTTT

D gene: TRBD1
J gene: TRBJ1-6
clone size: many
V gene: TRBV20-1
CDR3 protein: CSAPGQVYNSPLHF
CDR3 DNA: TGCAGTGCCCCGGGACAGGTTTATAATTCACCCCTCCACTTT

D gene: .
J gene: TRBJ1-1
clone size: few
V gene: TRBV29-1
CDR3 protein: CSVFTKNTEAFF
CDR3 DNA: TGCAGCGTTTTTACAAAGAACACTGAAGCTTTCTTT

D gene: TRBD1
J gene: TRBJ1-5
clone size: .
V gene: TRBV19
CDR3 protein: CASPPPGQGINQPQHF
CDR3 DNA: TGTGCCAGCCCGCCCCCGGGACAGGGGATCAATCAGCCCCAGCATTTT

D gene: .
J gene: TRBJ1-2
clone size: many
V gene: TRBV29-1
CDR3 protein: CSVEAAEYGYTF
CDR3 DNA: TGCAGCGTTGAGGCGGCGGAATATGGCTACACCTTC

D gene: TRBD2
J gene: TRBJ2-2
clone size: many
V gene: TRBV29-1
CDR3 protein: CSVAGTSGTGELFF
CDR3 DNA: TGCAGCGTAGCCGGGACTAGCGGCACCGGGGAGCTGTTTTTT

D gene: TRBD1
J gene: TRBJ2-7
clone size: .
V gene: TRBV29-1
CDR3 protein: CSVGQGAEQYF
CDR3 DNA: TGCAGCGTTGGACAGGGGGCCGAGCAGTACTTC

D gene: .
J gene: TRBJ1-2
clone size: .
V gene: TRBV28
CDR3 protein: CASSGGGRGYTF
CDR3 DNA: TGTGCCAGCAGTGGAGGGGGTAGAGGCTACACCTTC

D gene: .
J gene: TRBJ1-1
clone size: many
V gene: TRBV12-3/TRBV12-4
CDR3 protein: CASSSLGSTGTEAFF
CDR3 DNA: TGTGCCAGCAGTAGTTTAGGCTCCACGGGCACTGAAGCTTTCTTT

D gene: .
J gene: TRBJ2-2
clone size: few
V gene: TRBV7-2
CDR3 protein: CASTRGTGELFF
CDR3 DNA: TGTGCCAGCACACGGGGAACCGGGGAGCTGTTTTTT

D gene: .
J gene: TRBJ2-5
clone size: once
V gene: TRBV11-2
CDR3 protein: CASSVGYQGRGGETQYF
CDR3 DNA: TGTGCCAGCAGCGTCGGGTACCAGGGACGGGGTGGGGAGACCCAGTACTTC

D gene: TRBD1
J gene: TRBJ1-4
clone size: .
V gene: TRBV7-2
CDR3 protein: CASSPLGRGRANEKLFF
CDR3 DNA: TGTGCCAGCAGCCCCCTTGGCAGGGGGCGTGCTAATGAAAAACTGTTTTTT